This T cell receptor (beta chain) was identified in a study of OX40 agonist ivuxolimab in advanced cancers. Background on the study: Hepatocellular carcinoma, melanoma, renal cell or head and neck cancer was diagnosed in the dose-escalation patients. Of the participants, 40% had some prior anti-PD-1, anti-PD-L1 or anti-CTLA-4 therapy, which was allowed. Study-level results: Antigen specificity was not determined for the expanded peripheral T cells. Expanded clones were, on average, more numerous among CD8+ T cells than CD4+.

Sequencing used immunoSEQ multiplex PCR; TCRdb keeps in-frame clones, though not all of them. The sample includes approximately 76,000 clones, roughly nine tenths of them seen just once. As for this clone: The antigen is unknown.

The specimen was CD4+ or CD8+ T cells sorted from blood, collected in a trial of the OX40 agonist ivuxolimab. The source is an adult with an advanced solid tumor such as melanoma, head and neck, liver or kidney cancer.

CDR3 bases: TGTGCCAGTAGTATTGGGGACATCGCAAGGGGCCAGCATTTT. Protein product: CASSIGDIARGQHF. The V gene is TRBV19, the J gene TRBJ1-5; TRBD1 might be the D (6 bases). The CDR3 contains 14 residues. The V end lost 3 bases, the J end lost 12 bases, and 18 bases lay between the germline ends. CDR1 LNHDA and CDR2 SQIVND come from the germline V gene (reference sequence).